These 12 T cell receptor beta chains were all obtained from the same sample, sequenced in a study of shared clonotypes between healthy human individuals. The data were produced by immunoSEQ multiplex PCR, yet TCRdb's version contains in-frame clones alone and is incomplete. This table holds more than 2 million clones, almost 96% found once. Sequenced: naive CD4+ T cells sorted from blood. Subset indicated: CD45RA+ positively selected. Receptors were obtained from a man between 18 and 35 years old in good health.

The CDR3 nucleotides are TGCGCCAGCAGTGAGTCGACTCCGGGGAATAGGGGCAATGAGCAGTTCTTC. Translation: CASSESTPGNRGNEQFF. The V gene is TRBV10-2, the J gene TRBJ2-1; perhaps D is TRBD1 or TRBD2 (5 bases each). V was clipped by 0 bases and J by 6 bases, with 18 bases between them. This CDR3 comprises 17 residues. Germline V gene sequence: CDR1 WSHSY, CDR2 SAAADI.

This clone was found a few times. Other DNA sequences of this sample code for an identical CDR3. This rearrangement joins TRBV7-2 to TRBJ1-2; no firm D call. V was cut by 0 bases and J by 8 bases, with 10 bases left in between. This CDR3 has 13 residues. Germline V lookup: CDR1 SGHTA, CDR2 FQGNSA. CDR3 sequence reads: CASSLAGLGGYTF. The DNA for the CDR3 is TGTGCCAGCAGCTTAGCAGGGCTGGGCGGCTACACCTTC.

The chain uses TRBV6-6 and TRBJ1-2; 11 bases fit TRBD1. In germline, CDR1 is MNHNY, CDR2 SVGAGI (reference sequence). V shed 5 bases, J shed 4 bases, and the junction held 9 bases outside the gene matches. The CDR3 spans 16 residues. CDR3 in DNA: TGTGCCAGCAGTCGCTTCCCGGGACAGGGGGTCTATGGCTACACCTTC. It specifies CASSRFPGQGVYGYTF.

The chain employs TRBV4-3 and TRBJ1-2, with a weak D call TRBD1 (5 bases). V was shortened by 0 bases and J by 3 bases, with 8 bases between the two germline ends. The germline V gene encodes CDR1 LGHNA and CDR2 YSLEER. The CDR3 spans 14 residues. CDR3 coding DNA: TGCGCCAGCAGCCAAGAAAGGGGCGACTATGGCTACACCTTC. Its protein is CASSQERGDYGYTF.

The chain links TRBV7-2 to TRBJ2-7; tentative D call: TRBD1 (6 bases). The CDR3 has 15 amino acids. CDR1 and CDR2 (germline): SGHTA, FQGNSA. V was pared by 5 bases and J by 1 base, with 15 bases between. In DNA, the CDR3 is TGTGCCAGCAGCCCCAACGGGACACCATCCTACGAGCAGTACTTC. Translation: CASSPNGTPSYEQYF.

This clone has a single count. This chain links TRBV18 with TRBJ1-1; the D gene is possibly TRBD1 (6 bases). CDR1 KGHSH and CDR2 LQKENI come from the germline V gene. V lost 5 bases and J lost 8, with 9 bases in between. The CDR3 extends over 11 amino acids. The CDR3 reads CASSSGTEAFF. DNA for the CDR3: TGTGCCAGCTCATCCGGGACAGAAGCTTTCTTT.

This clone was detected a few times. The V gene is TRBV6-4, the J gene TRBJ1-6; maybe TRBD1 (5 bases). Trimming removed 2 bases at V and 11 bases at J, with 10 bases between. CDR3 length equals 13 residues. Germline V gene lookup returns CDR1 MRHNA and CDR2 SNTAGT. CDR3 DNA: TGTGCCAGCAGTGACCAGGGCTTGCCACCCCTCCACTTT. It is translated as CASSDQGLPPLHF.

The rearrangement links TRBV27 to TRBJ1-5, with 7 bases lining up with TRBD1. V was pared by 5 bases and J by 0 bases, with 4 bases of the junction left unmatched. This CDR3 has 15 amino acids. Germline lookup yields CDR1 MNHEY and CDR2 SMNVEV (reference sequence). CDR3 amino acids: CASSPGTASNQPQHF. CDR3 DNA sequence: TGTGCCAGCAGTCCCGGGACAGCTAGCAATCAGCCCCAGCATTTT.

This chain links TRBV25-1 with TRBJ2-5, with D hard to call. The CDR3 consists of 12 residues. Germline CDR1 MGHDK, CDR2 SYGVNS. V was pared by 2 bases and J by 12 bases, with 13 bases between. CDR3 in amino acids: CASSENKGKEYF. The CDR3 DNA reads TGTGCCAGCAGTGAAAACAAGGGAAAGGAGTACTTC.

A note on this clone: Different DNA sequences within this sample yield the same CDR3. The chain carries TRBV19 and TRBJ2-7, with 9 bases that match TRBD1. V was clipped by 6 bases and J by 4 bases; unmatched bases: 4. CDR3 size: 13 residues. Germline CDR1 is LNHDA and CDR2 is SQIVND (reference sequence). The DNA for the CDR3 is TGTGCCAGTAGGCCGGACAGGGGATACGAGCAGTACTTC. It is translated as CASRPDRGYEQYF.

The rearrangement uses TRBV6-1 and TRBJ2-7, with D uncertain. CDR1 and CDR2 (germline): MNHNS, SASEGT. The V end lost 2 bases, the J end lost 1 base, and 9 bases lay between the germline ends. CDR3 length: 14 residues. CDR3: CASSERPVSYEQYF. In DNA, the CDR3 is TGTGCCAGCAGTGAACGTCCGGTGTCCTACGAGCAGTACTTC.

The chain links TRBV2 to TRBJ1-5, with D unclear. The CDR3 runs to 13 residues. Germline V gene data show CDR1 as SNHLY and CDR2 as FYNNEI. With 6 bases removed from V and 5 bases from J, the gap between germline ends came to 11 bases. This chain's CDR3 is CASSGDAYQPQHF. CDR3 bases: TGTGCCAGCAGCGGTGACGCCTATCAGCCCCAGCATTTT.